This entry features one TCR beta chain sequence. Its recognized antigen is unknown. No base-level quality is on record; no much larger clone is a single base apart. These data belong to a study of blood T cell repertoires in COVID-19 (dated by TCRdb to 2020 to 2022). For context, the study as a whole: The collaborator samples originated in the United States, Italy and Spain and spanned the acute and convalescent phases of COVID-19. The prospective study material was composed of cDNA or gDNA derived from T cells, B-cell-depleted T cells, or PBMCs. Deeply sampled blood TCRbeta repertoires from subjects exposed to, actively infected with, or recovered from COVID-19 were included in the dataset. The repertoires were released in a freely available public database intended as a resource for research on the immune response to SARS-CoV-2. Samples were obtained from the ongoing ImmuneRACE study (first 160 participants) and from over a thousand subjects provided by 6 global collaborators. A de-identified subject ID, COVID-19 status, age in years and sex were almost always included in the sample metadata. Where HLA class I and class II types were available, the types were taken from metadata supplied by the sample provider, not from assay-based typing. What the work shows at the level of the full study, not this receptor alone: How much clinical and demographic metadata was included differed by source and by participant, and the metadata was provided uncurated.

Another Seattle source contributed samples from volunteer blood donors who had recovered from COVID-19. Collaborating institutions collected whole blood in K2EDTA tubes following their own protocols. For TCRbeta analysis, collaborators shipped samples as frozen whole blood, isolated PBMCs, or DNA extracted from either of those sample types. TCRbeta CDR3 regions were amplified from genomic DNA by means of the immunoSEQ Assay, a bias-controlled multiplex PCR. From the authors' description of their analysis: The number of nucleated cells in each sample was estimated by amplification of reference gene primers within the assay. Sequence reads were collapsed and filtered to measure the absolute abundance of every unique TCRbeta CDR3 rearrangement. For each sample, productive Simpson clonality was calculated as the square root of Simpson's diversity index over productive rearrangements. Imported from immuneACCESS, the table was reduced by TCRdb to in-frame sequences with V and J called. These copies leave out some clones; in studies compared against another copy, an unresolved V gene accounts for under half, and the cause of the remainder is not known. That table gives V, J and clone size, and the DNA gave D and trimming. This sample lists about 300,000 clones; approximately 90% were detected once. The biggest ten clones account for approximately 7.2% of the sample.

Including the terminal cysteine and phenylalanine, the CDR3 comprises 15 residues. The read is trimmed to its CDR3 DNA, 45 bases read in frame from base 1. Trimming takes 3 bases off V and 10 bases off J; junction bases not matched to a gene: 12. According to the germline V gene, CDR1 reads SGHDN and CDR2 reads FVKESK. This clonotype was obtained from a woman aged 30 to 39 who had recovered from COVID-19. The rearrangement joined TRBV14 to TRBJ1-1; 9 middle bases align to TRBD1. Sequencing was carried out using peripheral blood. The CDR3 region has the sequence CASSQGDRVLRGAFF. The DNA sequence reads TGTGCCAGCAGCCAGGGGGACAGGGTCCTGAGAGGAGCTTTCTTT.